The clone carrying this T cell receptor beta chain appeared a single time. The target antigen is unknown. This CDR3 is 15 amino acids long. V lost 5 bases and J lost 0, with 11 bases in between. The germline V gene has CDR1 MNHNY and CDR2 SVGAGI (reference sequence). This specimen comes from a study of cytomegalovirus exposure and HLA in healthy donors. General observations from the study: In an earlier analysis, productive rearrangement rates for most beta V segments clustered near 87% or 30%. The authors later found most CMV-associated TCR beta chains appeared HLA-restricted.

A multiplex PCR was run with 60 Vbeta primers and 13 Jbeta primers. The data were produced by immunoSEQ multiplex PCR, yet TCRdb's version contains in-frame clones alone and is incomplete. There are under 150,000 clones in the sample; 82% occur only once, and about 7.4% lies in the top ten. The receptor comes from a woman in her forties or fifties in good health and CMV-seropositive. Source material: PBMCs. The V gene is TRBV6-6, the J gene TRBJ1-5; a weak D match, TRBD1 (5 bases). CDR3 in amino acids: CASSLTAYSNQPQHF. The CDR3 DNA is TGTGCCAGCAGTCTGACAGCTTATAGCAATCAGCCCCAGCATTTT.